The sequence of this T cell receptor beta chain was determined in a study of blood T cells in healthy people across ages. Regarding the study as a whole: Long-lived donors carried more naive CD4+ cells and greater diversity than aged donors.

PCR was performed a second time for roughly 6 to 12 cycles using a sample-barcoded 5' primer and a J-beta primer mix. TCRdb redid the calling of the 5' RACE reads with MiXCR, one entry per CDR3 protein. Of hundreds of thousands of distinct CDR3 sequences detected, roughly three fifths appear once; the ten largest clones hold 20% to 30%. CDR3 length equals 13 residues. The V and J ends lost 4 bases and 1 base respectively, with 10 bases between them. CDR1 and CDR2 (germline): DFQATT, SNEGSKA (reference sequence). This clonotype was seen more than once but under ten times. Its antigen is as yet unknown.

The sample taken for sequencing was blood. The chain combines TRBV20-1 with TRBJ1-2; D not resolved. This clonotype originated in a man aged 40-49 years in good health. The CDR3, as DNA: TGCAGTGCTACCAAGGACCGTAACTATGGCTACACCTTC. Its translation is CSATKDRNYGYTF.